Shown below are 17 T cell receptor beta chains from a single sample sequenced in a study of blood T cell repertoires in COVID-19. Profiled with immunoSEQ multiplex PCR; TCRdb holds only in-frame clones, not every one. The data show over 400,000 clones, approximately 85% seen once. Sequencing used peripheral blood. Receptors were obtained from a human donor in a cohort sampled during active COVID-19.

This chain connects TRBV6-2 or TRBV6-3 to TRBJ1-1; a possible D gene is TRBD1 (5 bases). The CDR3 has 13 residues. The V gene's germline CDR1 is MNHEY and CDR2 SVGEGT. V was trimmed by 5 bases and J by 1 base, leaving 8 bases between them. DNA for the CDR3: TGTGCCAGCAGTCAGGGCCGGAACACTGAAGCTTTCTTT. As protein: CASSQGRNTEAFF.

The chain has TRBV2 and TRBJ2-3, with D tentatively TRBD1 (5 bases). The CDR3 spans 15 residues. The germline V and J ends were trimmed by 7 bases and 1 base, with 15 bases remaining between them. Germline CDR1 SNHLY, CDR2 FYNNEI. This CDR3 reads CASIPQGQRTDTQYF. In DNA form, the CDR3 reads TGTGCCAGCATCCCCCAGGGTCAGCGCACAGATACGCAGTATTTT.

The chain is built from TRBV11-2 and TRBJ1-2; TRBD1 matches at 7 bases. This CDR3 spans 17 amino acids. The ends lost 1 base at V and 2 bases at J; junction bases unmatched: 10. Germline CDR1 reads SGHAT; CDR2 reads FQNNGV. CDR3 amino acids: CASSLGRDRIKNYGYTF. The CDR3 region has the DNA TGTGCCAGCAGCTTAGGGCGGGACAGAATAAAGAACTATGGCTACACCTTC. The entire variable domain, with the rest obtained from reference TRBV11-2 and TRBJ1-2, is as follows: EAGVAQSPRYKIIEKRQSVAFWCNPISGHATLYWYQQILGQGPKLLIQFQNNGVVDDSQLPKDRFSAERLKGVDSTLKIQPAKLEDSAVYLCASSLGRDRIKNYGYTFGSGTRLTVV.

The chain has TRBV5-1 and TRBJ1-2; D unresolved. Germline values: CDR1 SGHRS, CDR2 YFSETQ. Trimming shortened V by 0 bases and J by 4 bases, and 7 bases separated the two germline ends. The CDR3 consists of 13 residues. This CDR3 is CASSLASSYGYTF. CDR3 in DNA: TGCGCCAGCAGCTTGGCGAGTAGCTATGGCTACACCTTC.

V and J are TRBV29-1 and TRBJ1-1; 9 bases map to TRBD1. From germline, CDR1 is SQVTM and CDR2 ANQGSEA. V shed 6 bases and J 5 bases; nucleotides not matched to a gene: 10. The CDR3 extends over 14 amino acids. The CDR3 reads CSVRGTGNKTEAFF. Written as DNA, the CDR3 is TGCAGCGTAAGGGGGACAGGGAATAAAACTGAAGCTTTCTTT.

This clone was counted once. V gene TRBV25-1 combines with J gene TRBJ1-2; possible D gene TRBD1, 6 bases. The germline V gene has CDR1 MGHDK and CDR2 SYGVNS. Trimming shortened V by 3 bases and J by 2 bases, and 13 bases separated the two germline ends. The CDR3 contains 15 residues. The CDR3 coding sequence is TGTGCCAGCAGTGATACAAGGCAGGGGAACTATGGCTACACCTTC. Protein product: CASSDTRQGNYGYTF.

The chain recombines TRBV7-9 with TRBJ2-5; D may be TRBD1 (6 bases). Germline CDR1 reads SEHNR; CDR2 reads FQNEAQ (reference sequence). With 4 bases removed from V and 5 bases from J, the gap between germline ends came to 17 bases. This CDR3 contains 15 residues. The CDR3 region has the DNA TGTGCCAGCAGCTCCCGAGGGACCACAGGGGAGACCCAGTACTTC. The encoded protein is CASSSRGTTGETQYF.

The CDR3 nucleotides are TGCAGTGCTAGTAACGTCCAGGCATACTCTGAAGCTTTCTTT. Residues: CSASNVQAYSEAFF. This sequence joins TRBV20-1 and TRBJ1-1; D unresolved. The V end lost 3 bases, the J end lost 6 bases, and 17 bases lay between the germline ends. The CDR3 is 14 residues long. CDR1 is DFQATT, CDR2 SNEGSKA, per germline (reference sequence).

This sequence joins TRBV2 and TRBJ2-6; D is unclear. This CDR3 is built from 15 residues. V dropped 6 bases and J dropped 0 bases, with 9 bases sitting between them. In germline, CDR1 is SNHLY, CDR2 FYNNEI. CDR3 sequence: CASRSQNSGANVLTF. CDR3 DNA sequence: TGTGCCAGCAGATCACAGAACTCTGGGGCCAACGTCCTGACTTTC.

The rearrangement links TRBV2 to TRBJ1-2; D is unresolved. CDR3 length: 13 residues. V dropped 4 bases and J dropped 3 bases, with 9 bases sitting between them. Germline V gene lookup returns CDR1 SNHLY and CDR2 FYNNEI. The CDR3 nucleotides are TGTGCCAGCAGTGGAAACAAACACTATGGCTACACCTTC. The encoded protein is CASSGNKHYGYTF.

This clone was counted once. V gene TRBV27 combines with J gene TRBJ2-7; tentatively, D is TRBD1 (6 bases). The CDR3 runs to 14 residues. The germline V gene encodes CDR1 MNHEY and CDR2 SMNVEV (reference sequence). V gave up 4 bases and J gave up 2 bases, with 12 bases separating them. CDR3 loop: CASSSRGTAYEQYF. CDR3 nucleotide sequence: TGTGCCAGCAGTTCAAGGGGGACCGCCTACGAGCAGTACTTC.

This chain uses TRBV5-4 with TRBJ2-1; 9 positions match TRBD2. CDR3 length equals 15 residues. V shed 5 bases, J shed 0 bases, and the junction held 3 bases outside the gene matches. Looked up from germline, CDR1 is SGHNT and CDR2 is YYREEE (reference sequence). The CDR3 sequence: CASRSSGNSYNEQFF. CDR3 nucleotides: TGTGCCAGCAGGTCTAGCGGGAACTCCTACAATGAGCAGTTCTTC.

The V and J genes are TRBV7-9 and TRBJ2-6, with TRBD2 matching 11 bases. The CDR3 loop spans 18 amino acids. Losses at the gene ends were 4 bases for V and 0 bases for J; bases not matched to a gene: 5. Germline V lookup: CDR1 SEHNR, CDR2 FQNEAQ (reference sequence). CDR3 DNA sequence: TGTGCCAGCAGCTGGATAGCGGGAGGGCCCTCTGGGGCCAACGTCCTGACTTTC. Translated, it gives CASSWIAGGPSGANVLTF. The full variable domain, rest sourced from reference TRBV7-9 and TRBJ2-6, is DTGVSQNPRHKITKRGQNVTFRCDPISEHNRLYWYRQTLGQGPEFLTYFQNEAQLEKSRLLSDRFSAERPKGSFSTLEIQRTEQGDSAMYLCASSWIAGGPSGANVLTFGAGSRLTVL.

This clone was observed at least ten times. The chain combines TRBV5-6 with TRBJ1-6, with D unresolved. Looked up from germline, CDR1 is SGHDT and CDR2 is YYEEEE. With 3 bases removed from V and 4 bases from J, the gap between germline ends came to 14 bases. The CDR3 has 16 amino acids. CDR3 region: CASSSQWSGYNSPLHF. The CDR3 DNA follows: TGTGCCAGCAGCTCCCAATGGAGCGGGTATAATTCACCCCTCCACTTT.

The rearrangement joins TRBV3-1 (or the pseudogene TRBV3-2) to TRBJ2-3, with D possibly TRBD1 on 6 matching bases. CDR3 length: 17 amino acids. CDR1 and CDR2 from the germline V gene are LGHDT and YNNKEL (reference sequence). The V gene lost 0 bases and the J gene lost 0 bases, with 13 bases spanning the gap. The CDR3 sequence: CASSQELSGQSTDTQYF. The CDR3 DNA reads as TGTGCCAGCAGCCAAGAATTGAGCGGACAGAGCACAGATACGCAGTATTTT.

This rearrangement joins TRBV19 to TRBJ1-4; D gene ambiguous. There are 17 residues in the CDR3. Germline V gene data show CDR1 as LNHDA and CDR2 as SQIVND (reference sequence). Trimming left V 5 bases short and J 4 bases short, with 20 bases between. In nucleotides, the CDR3 is TGTGCCAGTAGTCCCTTTCGGGGAACGGCTCATAATGAAAAACTGTTTTTT. Its translation: CASSPFRGTAHNEKLFF.

V is TRBV13 and J is TRBJ1-4; D unresolved. Deletions cut 5 bases from V and 8 bases from J, with 15 bases between. CDR1 is PRHDT, CDR2 FYEKMQ, per germline (reference sequence). The CDR3 extends over 14 amino acids. CDR3: CASSRGGLGEKLFF. The CDR3 nucleotides read TGTGCCAGCAGCCGCGGAGGATTGGGGGAAAAACTGTTTTTT.